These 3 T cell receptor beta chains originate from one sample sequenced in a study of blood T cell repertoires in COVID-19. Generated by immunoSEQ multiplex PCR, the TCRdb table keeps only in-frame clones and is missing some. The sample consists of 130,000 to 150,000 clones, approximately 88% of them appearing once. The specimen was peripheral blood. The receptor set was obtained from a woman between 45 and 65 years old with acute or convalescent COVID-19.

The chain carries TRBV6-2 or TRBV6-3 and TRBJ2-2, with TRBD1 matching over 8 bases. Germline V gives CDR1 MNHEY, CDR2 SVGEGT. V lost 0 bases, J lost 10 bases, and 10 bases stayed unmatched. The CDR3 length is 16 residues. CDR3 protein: CASSYSPGQVILELFF. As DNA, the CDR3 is TGTGCCAGCAGTTACTCGCCGGGACAGGTCATTCTGGAGCTGTTTTTT.

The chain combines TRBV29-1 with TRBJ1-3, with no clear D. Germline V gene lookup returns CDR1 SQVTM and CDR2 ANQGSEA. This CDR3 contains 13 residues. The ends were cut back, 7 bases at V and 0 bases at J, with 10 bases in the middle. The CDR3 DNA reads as TGCAGCGGCAGAGGGAGCTCTGGAAACACCATATATTTT. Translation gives CSGRGSSGNTIYF.

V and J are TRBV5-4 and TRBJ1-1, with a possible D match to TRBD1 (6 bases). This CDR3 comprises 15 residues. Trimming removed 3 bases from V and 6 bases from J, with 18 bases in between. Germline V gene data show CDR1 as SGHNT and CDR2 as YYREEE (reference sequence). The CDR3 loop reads CASSYLRGTISEAFF. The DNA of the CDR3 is TGTGCCAGCAGCTACCTCAGGGGAACGATTTCTGAAGCTTTCTTT.